This entry concerns a single T cell receptor beta chain. Its specificity is unknown. The sample belongs to a study of memory B cells and T cells in multiple sclerosis. The table came from immunoSEQ multiplex PCR; TCRdb's copy has only in-frame clones and leaves some out. This table has 40,000 to 50,000 clones, roughly 87% appearing once. The V gene lost 4 bases and the J gene lost 1 base, with 8 bases spanning the gap. This CDR3 contains 13 residues. Germline CDR1 is SGDLS and CDR2 is YYNGEE. Stimulus-free culture yielded autoproliferating CFSE-dim and non-proliferating CFSE-high T cells, each sequenced separately. Over 4.5x10^7 CFSE-labeled PBMCs were cultured less than nine days unstimulated, then replicate wells were pooled.

This receptor was obtained from a human donor with multiple sclerosis. Sequencing was performed on PBMCs from blood kept in culture. V usage is TRBV9 and J usage is TRBJ1-1; the D gene is possibly TRBD1 (6 bases). CDR3 sequence reads: CASSTQGNTEAFF. DNA of the CDR3: TGTGCCAGCAGCACACAGGGGAACACTGAAGCTTTCTTT. The full variable domain, its missing parts supplied by reference TRBV9 and TRBJ1-1, is DSGVTQTPKHLITATGQRVTLRCSPRSGDLSVYWYQQSLDQGLQFLIQYYNGEERAKGNILERFSAQQFPDLHSELNLSSLELGDSALYFCASSTQGNTEAFFGQGTRLTVV.